This T cell receptor (beta chain) was identified in a study of shared clonotypes between healthy human individuals. Study in general: The plates for each donor numbered three CD4 naive, three CD4 memory, two CD8 naive and one CD8 memory. Findings of the study overall: Even with large depth, rarefaction showed that sorted-subset sequencing was incomplete. The authors sampled blood alone, and tissue repertoires likely differ.

Trimming removed 8 bases at V and 2 bases at J, with 9 bases between. The CDR3 length is 12 residues. CDR1 and CDR2 from the germline V gene are MNHEY and SMNVEV (reference sequence). Terminally differentiated effector memory CD45RA+ cells were excluded from the naive CD8 cells, which were CD45RO-negative and positively selected for CCR7. In the authors' workflow: There were no quality scores in the junction-only immunoSEQ sequences, so filtering differed. Assay: immunoSEQ multiplex PCR; the TCRdb copy retains only in-frame clones and omits some. The V and J calls and clone size were taken over from that table, and D and trimming were inferred from the DNA. This sample has about 650,000 clones; over 95% occur once, and the top ten carry approximately 0.1%. Concerning this clone itself: The antigen remains undetermined.

This chain uses TRBV27 with TRBJ1-1; D remains ambiguous. The sequencing sample was made of naive CD8+ T cells sorted from blood. The receptor comes from a woman aged 25-40 years in good health. In DNA, the CDR3 is TGTGCCAGCCGGGTCGGTAACACTGAAGCTTTCTTT. This codes for CASRVGNTEAFF.